Below are 5 T cell receptor beta chains sequenced from a single sample in a study of cytomegalovirus exposure and HLA in healthy donors. The repertoire was sequenced with immunoSEQ multiplex PCR; TCRdb's copy has only in-frame clones and lacks some. The data contain 90,000 or so clones, about 85% of them singletons. The sequenced material came from PBMCs. Receptor source: a young man in good health and CMV-seropositive.

The rearrangement joins TRBV6-5 to TRBJ1-3, with D tentatively TRBD1 (5 bases). Trimming pared 0 bases from V and 0 bases from J, leaving 6 bases between. The V gene's germline CDR1 is MNHEY and CDR2 SVGAGI. The CDR3 totals 15 residues. DNA for the CDR3: TGTGCCAGCAGTTACTCCCAGGGCTCTGGAAACACCATATATTTT. It encodes CASSYSQGSGNTIYF.

J is TRBJ2-5 and V is TRBV9, with TRBD1 identical over 7 bases. The J segment lost 5 bases and the V segment lost 4 bases, leaving 8 bases of the junction unmatched. Germline V gives CDR1 SGDLS, CDR2 YYNGEE. This CDR3 is built from 14 residues. The CDR3 sequence: CASSKQQGSETQYF. The CDR3 DNA follows: TGTGCCAGCAGCAAGCAACAGGGGTCCGAGACCCAGTACTTC.

The CDR3 sequence: CASSTRTGLGYEQYF. The CDR3 DNA reads as TGTGCCAGCAGTACCCGGACAGGGTTGGGTTACGAGCAGTACTTC. This chain connects TRBV28 to TRBJ2-7, with 8 bases identical to TRBD1. In germline, CDR1 is MDHEN, CDR2 SYDVKM. V lost 5 bases and J lost 4; bases outside the gene matches: 10. This CDR3 has 15 residues. Combining the CDR3 with reference TRBV28 and TRBJ2-7 gives the whole variable domain DVKVTQSSRYLVKRTGEKVFLECVQDMDHENMFWYRQDPGLGLRLIYFSYDVKMKEKGDIPEGYSVSREKKERFSLILESASTNQTSMYLCASSTRTGLGYEQYFGPGTRLTVT.

This chain links TRBV7-9 with TRBJ2-5, with D uncertain. The ends were cut back, 8 bases at V and 5 bases at J, with 6 bases in the middle. The CDR3 has 10 amino acids. CDR1 is SEHNR, CDR2 FQNEAQ, per germline (reference sequence). CDR3 bases: TGTGCCAGCTCTAGGGAGACCCAGTACTTC. Protein product: CASSRETQYF.

This chain connects TRBV19 to TRBJ1-3; 8 bases fit TRBD1. The CDR3 covers 15 residues. Germline V gives CDR1 LNHDA, CDR2 SQIVND (reference sequence). J gave up 0 bases and V 6 bases, and 4 bases lay outside the gene matches. The CDR3 DNA is TGTGCCAGTAGATCAGGGGGCACCTCTGGAAACACCATATATTTT. This translates into CASRSGGTSGNTIYF.